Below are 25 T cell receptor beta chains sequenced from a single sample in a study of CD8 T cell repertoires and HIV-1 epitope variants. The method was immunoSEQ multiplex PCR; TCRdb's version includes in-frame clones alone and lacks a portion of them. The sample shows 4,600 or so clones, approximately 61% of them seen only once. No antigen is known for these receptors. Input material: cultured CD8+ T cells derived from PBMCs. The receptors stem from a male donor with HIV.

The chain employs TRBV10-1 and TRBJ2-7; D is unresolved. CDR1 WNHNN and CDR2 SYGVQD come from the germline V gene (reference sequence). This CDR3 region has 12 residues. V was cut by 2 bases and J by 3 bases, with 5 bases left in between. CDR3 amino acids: CASSETGYEQYF. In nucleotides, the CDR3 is TGCGCCAGCAGTGAGACGGGCTACGAGCAGTACTTC.

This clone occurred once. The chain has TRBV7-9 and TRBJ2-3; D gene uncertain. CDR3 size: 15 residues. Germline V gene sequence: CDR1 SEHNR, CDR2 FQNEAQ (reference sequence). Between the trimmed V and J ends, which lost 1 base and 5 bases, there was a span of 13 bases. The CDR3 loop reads CASSLVTADQDTQYF. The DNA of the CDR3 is TGTGCCAGCAGCTTAGTTACAGCCGATCAAGATACGCAGTATTTT.

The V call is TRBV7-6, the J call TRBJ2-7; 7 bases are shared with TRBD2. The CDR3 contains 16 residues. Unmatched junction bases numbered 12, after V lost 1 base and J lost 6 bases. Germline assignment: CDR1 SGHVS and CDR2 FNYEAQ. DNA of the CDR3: TGTGCCAGCAGCTTAGGCGTGGGGGGGGGACCCCTCGAGCAGTACTTC. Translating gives CASSLGVGGGPLEQYF.

This CDR3 is CASSLAGEGPYNEQFF. The CDR3 nucleotides read TGTGCCAGCAGCTTGGCCGGGGAGGGCCCCTACAATGAGCAGTTCTTC. V usage is TRBV5-6 and J usage is TRBJ2-1; the match to TRBD2 covers 7 bases. V shed 0 bases and J 2 bases; nucleotides not matched to a gene: 5. The CDR3 has 16 amino acids. Germline V gene lookup returns CDR1 SGHDT and CDR2 YYEEEE. The whole variable domain, filled in from reference TRBV5-6 and TRBJ2-1, reads DAGVTQSPTHLIKTRGQQVTLRCSPKSGHDTVSWYQQALGQGPQFIFQYYEEEERQRGNFPDRFSGHQFPNYSSELNVNALLLGDSALYLCASSLAGEGPYNEQFFGPGTRLTVL.

CDR3 amino acids: CASSLATGQSRTDTQYF. The CDR3 coding sequence is TGTGCCAGCAGCTTGGCCACCGGACAGTCCCGCACAGATACGCAGTATTTT. The chain employs TRBV5-5 and TRBJ2-3, with a weak D call TRBD1 (6 bases). CDR1 SGHKS and CDR2 YYEKEE come from the germline V gene (reference sequence). Trimming stripped 0 bases from V and 1 base from J, with 15 bases between. The CDR3 consists of 17 residues.

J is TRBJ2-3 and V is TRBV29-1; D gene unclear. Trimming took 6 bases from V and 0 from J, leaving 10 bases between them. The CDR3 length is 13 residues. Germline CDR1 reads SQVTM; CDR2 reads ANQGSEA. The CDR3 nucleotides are TGCAGCGTGGACGTCGCTAGCACAGATACGCAGTATTTT. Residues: CSVDVASTDTQYF.

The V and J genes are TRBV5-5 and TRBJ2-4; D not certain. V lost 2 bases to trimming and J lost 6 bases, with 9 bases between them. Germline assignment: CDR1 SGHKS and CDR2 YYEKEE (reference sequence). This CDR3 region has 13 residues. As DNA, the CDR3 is TGTGCCAGCAGCTTTTCCTCAGGAAACATTCAGTACTTC. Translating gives CASSFSSGNIQYF. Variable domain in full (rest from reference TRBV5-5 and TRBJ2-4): DAGVTQSPTHLIKTRGQQVTLRCSPISGHKSVSWYQQVLGQGPQFIFQYYEKEERGRGNFPDRFSARQFPNYSSELNVNALLLGDSALYLCASSFSSGNIQYFGAGTRLSVL.

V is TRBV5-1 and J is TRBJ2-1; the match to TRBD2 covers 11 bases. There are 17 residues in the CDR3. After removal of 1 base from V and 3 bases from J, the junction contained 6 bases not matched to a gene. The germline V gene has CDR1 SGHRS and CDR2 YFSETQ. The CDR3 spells CASSLKVAGGVYNEQFF. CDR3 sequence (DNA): TGCGCCAGCAGCTTGAAGGTAGCGGGAGGGGTCTACAATGAGCAGTTCTTC.

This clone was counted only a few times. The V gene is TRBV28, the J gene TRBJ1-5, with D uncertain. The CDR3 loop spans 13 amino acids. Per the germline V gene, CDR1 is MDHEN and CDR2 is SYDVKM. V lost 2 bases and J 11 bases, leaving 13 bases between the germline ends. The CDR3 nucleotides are TGTGCCAGCAGTTTAGTGGATCTTAGGGCCCAGCATTTT. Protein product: CASSLVDLRAQHF.

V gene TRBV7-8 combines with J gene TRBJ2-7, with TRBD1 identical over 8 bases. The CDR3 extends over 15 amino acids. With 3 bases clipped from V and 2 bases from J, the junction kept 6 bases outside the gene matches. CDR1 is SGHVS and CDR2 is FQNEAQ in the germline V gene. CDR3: CASSFRQGQPYEQYF. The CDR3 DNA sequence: TGTGCCAGCAGCTTCCGACAGGGGCAACCCTACGAGCAGTACTTC.

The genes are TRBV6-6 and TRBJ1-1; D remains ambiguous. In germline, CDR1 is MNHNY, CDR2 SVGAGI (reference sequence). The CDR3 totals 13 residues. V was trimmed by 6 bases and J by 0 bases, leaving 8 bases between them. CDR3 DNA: TGTGCCAGCAGGTGGGAGATGAACACTGAAGCTTTCTTT. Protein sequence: CASRWEMNTEAFF.

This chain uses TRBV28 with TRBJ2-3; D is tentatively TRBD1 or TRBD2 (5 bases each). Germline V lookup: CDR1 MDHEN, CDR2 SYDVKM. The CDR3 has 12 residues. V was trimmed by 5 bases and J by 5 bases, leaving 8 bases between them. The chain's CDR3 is CASSLGEDTQYF. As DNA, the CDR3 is TGTGCCAGCAGTCTGGGGGAAGATACGCAGTATTTT.

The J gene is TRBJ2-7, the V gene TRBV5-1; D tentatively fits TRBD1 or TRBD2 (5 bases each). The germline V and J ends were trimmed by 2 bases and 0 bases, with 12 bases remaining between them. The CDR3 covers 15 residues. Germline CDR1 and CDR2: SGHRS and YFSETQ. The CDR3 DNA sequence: TGCGCCAGCAGCTTTCTGACGGGACCCTCCTACGAGCAGTACTTC. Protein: CASSFLTGPSYEQYF.

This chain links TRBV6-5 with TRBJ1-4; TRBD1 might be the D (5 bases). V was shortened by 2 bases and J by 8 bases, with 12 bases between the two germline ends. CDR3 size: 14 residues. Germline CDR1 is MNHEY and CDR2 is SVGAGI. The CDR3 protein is CASSYVQGGEKLFF. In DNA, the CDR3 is TGTGCCAGCAGTTACGTCCAGGGAGGGGAAAAACTGTTTTTT.

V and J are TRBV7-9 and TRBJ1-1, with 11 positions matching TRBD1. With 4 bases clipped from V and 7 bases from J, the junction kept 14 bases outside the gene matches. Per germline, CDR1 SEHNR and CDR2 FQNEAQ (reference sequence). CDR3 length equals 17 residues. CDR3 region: CASSYLARTGGVIEAFF. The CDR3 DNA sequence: TGTGCCAGCAGCTATTTAGCCCGGACAGGGGGCGTAATTGAAGCTTTCTTT.

The CDR3 nucleotides are TGCGCCAGCAGCCAAGAAGAGACCTTAATCTACGAGCAGTACTTC. Translating it yields CASSQEETLIYEQYF. The chain employs TRBV4-1 and TRBJ2-7, with unresolved D. CDR1 MGHRA and CDR2 YSYEKL come from the germline V gene. This CDR3 region has 15 residues. Trimming shortened V by 0 bases and J by 3 bases, and 12 bases separated the two germline ends.

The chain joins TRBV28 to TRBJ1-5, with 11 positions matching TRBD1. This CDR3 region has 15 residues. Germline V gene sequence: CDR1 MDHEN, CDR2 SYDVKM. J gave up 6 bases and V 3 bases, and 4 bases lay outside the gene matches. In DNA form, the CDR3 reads TGTGCCAGCAGTTTGGGACAGGGGGGGACTCAGCCCCAGCATTTT. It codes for CASSLGQGGTQPQHF.

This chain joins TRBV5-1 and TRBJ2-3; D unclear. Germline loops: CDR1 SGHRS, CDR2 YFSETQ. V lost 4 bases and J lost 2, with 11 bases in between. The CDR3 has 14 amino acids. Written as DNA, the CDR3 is TGCGCCAGCAGCCCACTGACGCTCACAGATACGCAGTATTTT. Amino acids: CASSPLTLTDTQYF.

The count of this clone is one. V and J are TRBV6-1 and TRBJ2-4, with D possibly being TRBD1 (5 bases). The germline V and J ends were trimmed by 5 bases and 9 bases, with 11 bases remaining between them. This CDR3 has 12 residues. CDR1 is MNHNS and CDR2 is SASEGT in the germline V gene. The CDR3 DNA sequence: TGTGCCAGCAGTTTTCAGGGTGGCATTCAGTACTTC. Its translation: CASSFQGGIQYF.

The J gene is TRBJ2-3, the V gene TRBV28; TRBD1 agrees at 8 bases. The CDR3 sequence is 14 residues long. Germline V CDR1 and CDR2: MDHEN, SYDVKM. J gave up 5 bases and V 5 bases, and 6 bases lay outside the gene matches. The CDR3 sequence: CASSSDRGIDTQYF. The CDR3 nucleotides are TGTGCCAGCAGTAGTGACAGGGGAATAGATACGCAGTATTTT.

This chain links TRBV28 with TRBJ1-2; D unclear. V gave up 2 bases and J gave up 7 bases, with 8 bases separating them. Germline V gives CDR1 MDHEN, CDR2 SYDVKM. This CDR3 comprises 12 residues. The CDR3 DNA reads TGTGCCAGCAGTTTAGAGTATTCTGGCTACACCTTC. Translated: CASSLEYSGYTF.

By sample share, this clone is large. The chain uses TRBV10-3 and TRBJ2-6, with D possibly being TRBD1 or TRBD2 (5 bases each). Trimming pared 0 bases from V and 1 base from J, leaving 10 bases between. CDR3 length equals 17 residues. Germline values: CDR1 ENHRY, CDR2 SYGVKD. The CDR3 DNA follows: TGTGCCATCAGTGAGTCTCTGGGGGTATCTGGGGCCAACGTCCTGACTTTC. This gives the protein CAISESLGVSGANVLTF.

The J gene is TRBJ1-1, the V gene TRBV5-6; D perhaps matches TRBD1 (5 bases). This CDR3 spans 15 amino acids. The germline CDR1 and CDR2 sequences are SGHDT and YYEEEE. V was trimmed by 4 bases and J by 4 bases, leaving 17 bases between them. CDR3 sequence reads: CASSPGGGDSTEAFF. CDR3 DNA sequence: TGTGCCAGCAGCCCGGGGGGAGGGGACTCCACTGAAGCTTTCTTT.

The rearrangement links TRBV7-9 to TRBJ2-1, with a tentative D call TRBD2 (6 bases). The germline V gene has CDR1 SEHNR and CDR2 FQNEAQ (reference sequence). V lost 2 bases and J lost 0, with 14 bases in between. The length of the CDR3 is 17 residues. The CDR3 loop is CASSLTLAARSYNEQFF. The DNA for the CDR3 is TGTGCCAGCAGCTTAACACTAGCAGCCCGCTCCTACAATGAGCAGTTCTTC. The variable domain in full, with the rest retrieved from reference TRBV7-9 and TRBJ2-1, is DTGVSQNPRHKITKRGQNVTFRCDPISEHNRLYWYRQTLGQGPEFLTYFQNEAQLEKSRLLSDRFSAERPKGSFSTLEIQRTEQGDSAMYLCASSLTLAARSYNEQFFGPGTRLTVL.

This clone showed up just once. The CDR3 region has the DNA TGTGCCAGCAGCTCACAGGGTAGGGACACTGAAGCTTTCTTT. Its protein product is CASSSQGRDTEAFF. The rearrangement links TRBV5-4 to TRBJ1-1, with D possibly matching TRBD1 (6 bases). Between the trimmed V and J ends, which lost 3 bases and 3 bases, there was a span of 12 bases. Germline V lookup: CDR1 SGHNT, CDR2 YYREEE (reference sequence). CDR3 size: 14 residues. Variable domain in full (rest from reference TRBV5-4 and TRBJ1-1): ETGVTQSPTHLIKTRGQQVTLRCSSQSGHNTVSWYQQALGQGPQFIFQYYREEENGRGNFPPRFSGLQFPNYSSELNVNALELDDSALYLCASSSQGRDTEAFFGQGTRLTVV.